This record concerns one T cell receptor beta chain sequence. What it binds is not known. This sample was taken from a study of cytomegalovirus exposure and HLA in healthy donors. Turning to the study itself: For the approximately 400 genotyped donors, roughly 80% fell within the Caucasian-associated ancestry cluster.

Researchers ran the PCR with 60 Vbeta and 13 Jbeta primers. Sequencing was performed with immunoSEQ multiplex PCR; in TCRdb, only in-frame clones are kept and a portion is missing. The table records 110,000 to 150,000 clones, 75% of them present only once. Whole-study findings and limits: Reportedly, diagnosis of cytomegalovirus status by the classifier showed high specificity and sensitivity. HLA-A and HLA-B allele assignments for most subjects were reportedly predicted accurately using TCR beta sequences.

The CDR3 runs 16 residues. The germline V gene has CDR1 SGDLS and CDR2 YYNGEE. V was clipped by 4 bases and J by 6 bases, with 19 bases between them. This clonotype originated in a man aged 30 to 45 in good health and CMV-seronegative. The sequenced sample was PBMCs. The chain uses TRBV9 and TRBJ1-4; possible D gene TRBD1, 6 bases. The CDR3 bases are TGTGCCAGCAGCCCGGTCACGGGAGGGGGGGATGAAAAACTGTTTTTT. Translation: CASSPVTGGGDEKLFF.